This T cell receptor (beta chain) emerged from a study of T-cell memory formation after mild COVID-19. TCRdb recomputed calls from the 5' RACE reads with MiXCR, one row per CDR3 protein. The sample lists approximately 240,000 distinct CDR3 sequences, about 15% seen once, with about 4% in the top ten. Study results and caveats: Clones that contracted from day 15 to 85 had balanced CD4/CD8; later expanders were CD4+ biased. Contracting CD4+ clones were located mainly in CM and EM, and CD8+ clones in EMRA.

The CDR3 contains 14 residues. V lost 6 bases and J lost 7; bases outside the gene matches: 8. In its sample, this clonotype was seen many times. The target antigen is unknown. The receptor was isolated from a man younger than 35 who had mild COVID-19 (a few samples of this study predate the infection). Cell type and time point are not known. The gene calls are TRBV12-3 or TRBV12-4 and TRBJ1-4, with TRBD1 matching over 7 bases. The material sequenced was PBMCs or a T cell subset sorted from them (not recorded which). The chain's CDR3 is CASSPRQGTEKLFF. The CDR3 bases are TGTGCCAGCAGCCCGCGACAGGGTACTGAAAAACTGTTTTTT.